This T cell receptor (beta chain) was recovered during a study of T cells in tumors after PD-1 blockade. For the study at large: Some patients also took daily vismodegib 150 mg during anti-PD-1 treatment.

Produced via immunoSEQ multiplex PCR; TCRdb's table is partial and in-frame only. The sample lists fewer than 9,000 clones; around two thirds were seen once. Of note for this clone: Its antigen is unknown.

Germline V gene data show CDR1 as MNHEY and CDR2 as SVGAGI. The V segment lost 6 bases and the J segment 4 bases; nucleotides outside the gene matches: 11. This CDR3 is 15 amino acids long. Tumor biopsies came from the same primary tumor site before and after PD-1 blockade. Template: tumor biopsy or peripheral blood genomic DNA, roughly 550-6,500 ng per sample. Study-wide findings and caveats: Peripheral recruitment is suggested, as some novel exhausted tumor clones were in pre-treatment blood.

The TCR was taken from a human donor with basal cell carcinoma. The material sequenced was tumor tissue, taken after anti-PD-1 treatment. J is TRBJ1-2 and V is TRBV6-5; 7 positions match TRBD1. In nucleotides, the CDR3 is TGTGCCAGCAGCCTCGTGGGAGGGGGCAGCTATGGCTACACCTTC. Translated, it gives CASSLVGGGSYGYTF.